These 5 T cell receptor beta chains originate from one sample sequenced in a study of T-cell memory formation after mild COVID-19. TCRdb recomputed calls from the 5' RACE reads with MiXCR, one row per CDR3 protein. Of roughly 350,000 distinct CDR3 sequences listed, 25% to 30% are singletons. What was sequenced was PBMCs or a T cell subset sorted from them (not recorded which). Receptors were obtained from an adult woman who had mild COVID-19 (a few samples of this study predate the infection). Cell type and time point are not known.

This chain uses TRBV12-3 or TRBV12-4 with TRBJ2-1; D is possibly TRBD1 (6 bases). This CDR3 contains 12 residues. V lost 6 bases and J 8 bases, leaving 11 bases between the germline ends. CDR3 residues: CASSLDSHEQFF. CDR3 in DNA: TGTGCCAGCAGCCTGGACAGTCATGAGCAGTTCTTC.

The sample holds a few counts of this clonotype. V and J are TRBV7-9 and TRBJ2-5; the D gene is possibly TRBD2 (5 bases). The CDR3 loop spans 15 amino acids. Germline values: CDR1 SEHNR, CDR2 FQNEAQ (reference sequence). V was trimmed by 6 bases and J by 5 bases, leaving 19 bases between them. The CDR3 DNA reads TGTGCCAGCAGGATAGATCGTGGAAGGAGGGAGACCCAGTACTTC. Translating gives CASRIDRGRRETQYF. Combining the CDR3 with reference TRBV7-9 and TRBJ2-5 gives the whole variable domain DTGVSQNPRHKITKRGQNVTFRCDPISEHNRLYWYRQTLGQGPEFLTYFQNEAQLEKSRLLSDRFSAERPKGSFSTLEIQRTEQGDSAMYLCASRIDRGRRETQYFGPGTRLLVL.

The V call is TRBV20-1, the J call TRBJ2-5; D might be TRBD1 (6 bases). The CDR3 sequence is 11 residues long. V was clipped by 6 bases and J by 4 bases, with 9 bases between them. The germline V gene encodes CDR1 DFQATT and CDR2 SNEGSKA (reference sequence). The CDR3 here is CSATGRETQYF. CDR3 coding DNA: TGCAGTGCCACAGGGAGAGAGACCCAGTACTTC.

The CDR3 sequence is CASSEARRGSYNEQFF. CDR3 nucleotides: TGTGCCAGCAGTGAAGCTCGCCGTGGCTCCTACAATGAGCAGTTCTTC. The chain recombines TRBV2 with TRBJ2-1; D gene uncertain. Germline CDR1 SNHLY, CDR2 FYNNEI. The CDR3 contains 16 residues. Trimming shortened V by 0 bases and J by 0 bases, and 9 bases separated the two germline ends.

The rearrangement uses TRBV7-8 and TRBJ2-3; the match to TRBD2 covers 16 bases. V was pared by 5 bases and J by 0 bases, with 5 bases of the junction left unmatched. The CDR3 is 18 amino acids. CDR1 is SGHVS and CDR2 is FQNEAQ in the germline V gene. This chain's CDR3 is CASSPGTSGGASTDTQYF. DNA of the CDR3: TGTGCCAGCAGCCCGGGGACTAGCGGGGGGGCTAGCACAGATACGCAGTATTTT.